Below are 26 T cell receptor beta chains sequenced from a single sample in a study of blood T cell repertoires in COVID-19. The repertoire was sequenced with immunoSEQ multiplex PCR; TCRdb's copy has only in-frame clones and lacks some. The data contain about half a million clones, roughly nine tenths of them singletons. The sample comprised peripheral blood. The source is a young man with COVID-19, enrolled during active disease.

V gene TRBV6-5 combines with J gene TRBJ2-2; a possible D gene is TRBD2 (5 bases). Germline loops: CDR1 MNHEY, CDR2 SVGAGI. Trimming cost V 10 bases and J 2 bases, with 14 bases left between them. The CDR3 covers 14 residues. CDR3 sequence reads: CATSGLANTGELFF. The CDR3 DNA sequence: TGTGCCACGTCCGGGCTAGCCAACACCGGGGAGCTGTTTTTT.

The chain recombines TRBV19 with TRBJ2-7; D ambiguous. The CDR3 is 13 residues long. V lost 5 bases and J lost 0, with 8 bases in between. Per germline, CDR1 LNHDA and CDR2 SQIVND (reference sequence). CDR3 amino acids: CASSPEDSYEQYF. The CDR3 DNA follows: TGTGCCAGTAGTCCCGAGGACTCCTACGAGCAGTACTTC.

The chain links TRBV5-1 to TRBJ1-2, with no clear D. The V gene's germline CDR1 is SGHRS and CDR2 YFSETQ. V dropped 2 bases and J dropped 0 bases, with 8 bases sitting between them. CDR3 length: 14 residues. The CDR3 is CASSLAQSNYGYTF. Written as DNA, the CDR3 is TGCGCCAGCAGCTTAGCGCAGTCTAACTATGGCTACACCTTC.

The chain has TRBV27 and TRBJ1-2; the D gene is possibly TRBD1 (5 bases). Germline V gene data show CDR1 as MNHEY and CDR2 as SMNVEV (reference sequence). This CDR3 is 13 amino acids long. V lost 2 bases to trimming and J lost 7 bases, with 11 bases between them. This CDR3 is CASSLGDRGGYTF. CDR3 in DNA: TGTGCCAGCAGTTTAGGTGACAGAGGTGGCTACACCTTC.

The chain links TRBV11-1 to TRBJ2-5; the D gene is possibly TRBD2 (5 bases). This CDR3 contains 14 residues. The germline V and J ends were trimmed by 3 bases and 0 bases, with 8 bases remaining between them. In germline, CDR1 is SGHAT, CDR2 FQDESV (reference sequence). In DNA, the CDR3 is TGTGCCAGCAGCTTGGCGGGCTACCAAGAGACCCAGTACTTC. Encoded protein: CASSLAGYQETQYF. The variable domain in full, with the rest retrieved from reference TRBV11-1 and TRBJ2-5, is EAEVAQSPRYKITEKSQAVAFWCDPISGHATLYWYRQILGQGPELLVQFQDESVVDDSQLPKDRFSAERLKGVDSTLKIQPAELGDSAMYLCASSLAGYQETQYFGPGTRLLVL.

This chain's CDR3 is CASSNTGDSNQPQHF. Written as DNA, the CDR3 is TGTGCCAGCAGCAATACAGGAGATAGCAATCAGCCCCAGCATTTT. The chain uses TRBV7-9 and TRBJ1-5; D is possibly TRBD1 (5 bases). Trimming stripped 5 bases from V and 0 bases from J, with 11 bases between. CDR1 is SEHNR and CDR2 is FQNEAQ in the germline V gene (reference sequence). The CDR3 has 15 amino acids. The whole variable domain, filled in from reference TRBV7-9 and TRBJ1-5, reads DTGVSQNPRHKITKRGQNVTFRCDPISEHNRLYWYRQTLGQGPEFLTYFQNEAQLEKSRLLSDRFSAERPKGSFSTLEIQRTEQGDSAMYLCASSNTGDSNQPQHFGDGTRLSIL.

This clone was observed a single time. V gene TRBV6-5 combines with J gene TRBJ2-5; 8 bases map to TRBD1. This CDR3 region has 15 residues. V lost 5 bases and J lost 2; bases outside the gene matches: 7. Germline CDR1 reads MNHEY; CDR2 reads SVGAGI. The CDR3 nucleotides read TGTGCCAGCAGTCGAACAGGGGGACCTCAAGAGACCCAGTACTTC. Translated, it gives CASSRTGGPQETQYF.

The chain has TRBV5-1 and TRBJ2-4, with 9 bases identical to TRBD1. Germline V lookup: CDR1 SGHRS, CDR2 YFSETQ. The V and J ends lost 3 bases and 6 bases, in that order; junction bases with no gene match: 13. The length of the CDR3 is 17 residues. CDR3 nucleotides: TGCGCCAGCAGCTCCCACACCACCGGGACAGGGTCAAACATTCAGTACTTC. It codes for CASSSHTTGTGSNIQYF. Full variable domain (missing parts from reference TRBV5-1 and TRBJ2-4): KAGVTQTPRYLIKTRGQQVTLSCSPISGHRSVSWYQQTPGQGLQFLFEYFSETQRNKGNFPGRFSGRQFSNSRSEMNVSTLELGDSALYLCASSSHTTGTGSNIQYFGAGTRLSVL.

This chain joins TRBV7-2 and TRBJ2-1; no definite D call. This CDR3 is 13 amino acids long. The V gene lost 5 bases and the J gene lost 9 bases, with 14 bases spanning the gap. Germline lookup yields CDR1 SGHTA and CDR2 FQGNSA. The DNA of the CDR3 is TGTGCCAGCAGCCAGCAGCGTCCCGGTGAGCAGTTCTTC. It specifies CASSQQRPGEQFF.

The chain links TRBV4-1 to TRBJ2-1; D is unclear. CDR1 MGHRA and CDR2 YSYEKL come from the germline V gene. The CDR3 is made up of 13 amino acids. Trimming took off 4 bases at V and 6 bases at J, with 10 bases between the two ends. The CDR3 DNA reads as TGCGCCAGCAGCCCCCTAGGCAGCAATGAGCAGTTCTTC. Protein product: CASSPLGSNEQFF.

V and J are TRBV30 and TRBJ2-2; 11 bases align to TRBD2. Germline V lookup: CDR1 GTSNPN, CDR2 SVGIG (reference sequence). This CDR3 is 16 amino acids long. Unmatched junction bases numbered 8, after V lost 4 bases and J lost 4 bases. The CDR3 DNA sequence: TGTGCCTGGATTCCGACTAGCGGGATTATCACCGGGGAGCTGTTTTTT. It specifies CAWIPTSGIITGELFF.

The chain combines TRBV2 with TRBJ2-1, with 8 bases aligning to TRBD2. The V and J ends lost 7 bases and 6 bases, in that order; junction bases with no gene match: 5. Germline CDR1 is SNHLY and CDR2 is FYNNEI. This CDR3 is built from 13 residues. CDR3 coding DNA: TGTGCCAGCAAACGGGAGGGGGTCAATGAGCAGTTCTTC. It encodes CASKREGVNEQFF.

The J gene is TRBJ2-1, the V gene TRBV29-1; D possibly corresponds to TRBD1 (5 bases). CDR1 and CDR2 (germline): SQVTM, ANQGSEA. Trimming removed 0 bases at V and 0 bases at J, with 12 bases between. The CDR3 runs to 16 residues. CDR3 DNA sequence: TGCAGCGTTGAAGAGGACAAGAAGAGCTCCTACAATGAGCAGTTCTTC. Translated: CSVEEDKKSSYNEQFF.

The rearrangement joins TRBV7-9 to TRBJ2-2; 8 nucleotides line up with TRBD2. The CDR3 covers 17 residues. Germline V gene sequence: CDR1 SEHNR, CDR2 FQNEAQ (reference sequence). The junction had 6 bases not matched to a gene; V was cut back by 1 base and J by 2 bases. CDR3 in DNA: TGTGCCAGCAGCTTAGGCCTCGGGAGGGCCAACACCGGGGAGCTGTTTTTT. It codes for CASSLGLGRANTGELFF.

This clone was counted a few times. The chain combines TRBV7-9 with TRBJ2-2; D perhaps matches TRBD1 (5 bases). V lost 3 bases and J 7 bases, leaving 12 bases between the germline ends. From germline, CDR1 is SEHNR and CDR2 FQNEAQ (reference sequence). The CDR3 is 14 amino acids. CDR3: CASSFAGRDGELFF. The CDR3 DNA sequence: TGTGCCAGCAGCTTTGCAGGGCGAGACGGGGAGCTGTTTTTT. Full variable domain (remainder filled in from reference TRBV7-9 and TRBJ2-2): DTGVSQNPRHKITKRGQNVTFRCDPISEHNRLYWYRQTLGQGPEFLTYFQNEAQLEKSRLLSDRFSAERPKGSFSTLEIQRTEQGDSAMYLCASSFAGRDGELFFGEGSRLTVL.

This sequence joins TRBV19 and TRBJ2-1; TRBD1 aligns across 8 bases. The CDR3 consists of 14 residues. The germline gives CDR1 LNHDA, CDR2 SQIVND (reference sequence). The trim removed 6 bases at V and 4 bases at J, leaving 5 bases unmatched. The CDR3 reads CASRGTGWYNEQFF. CDR3 DNA sequence: TGTGCCAGTAGAGGGACAGGATGGTACAATGAGCAGTTCTTC.

This clone was seen once. The CDR3: CASSEQGNEQYF. CDR3 DNA sequence: TGTGCCAGCAGTGAGCAGGGTAACGAGCAGTACTTC. This chain joins TRBV2 and TRBJ2-7; TRBD1 is a possible D gene (5 bases). This CDR3 is built from 12 residues. Germline loops: CDR1 SNHLY, CDR2 FYNNEI. V was shortened by 3 bases and J by 5 bases, with 8 bases between the two germline ends.

This clone was counted once. The V call is TRBV4-1, the J call TRBJ2-3; D remains ambiguous. The germline CDR1 and CDR2 sequences are MGHRA and YSYEKL. Trimming took 6 bases from V and 3 from J, leaving 22 bases between them. This CDR3 is built from 17 residues. This chain's CDR3 is CASSEDLARGGTDTQYF. The DNA of the CDR3 is TGCGCCAGCAGTGAAGACCTGGCCCGAGGTGGTACAGATACGCAGTATTTT.

This clone was picked up one time. This chain uses TRBV27 with TRBJ2-5; 8 nucleotides line up with TRBD1. Germline loops: CDR1 MNHEY, CDR2 SMNVEV (reference sequence). The V segment lost 8 bases and the J segment 5 bases; nucleotides outside the gene matches: 13. The CDR3 has 15 amino acids. CDR3 sequence (DNA): TGTGCCAGCCGCCGAACGGCAGGGGGCAGGGAGACCCAGTACTTC. This translates into CASRRTAGGRETQYF.

The chain links TRBV11-3 to TRBJ2-7; D remains ambiguous. V dropped 0 bases and J dropped 3 bases, with 9 bases sitting between them. The CDR3 is 14 amino acids. CDR1 and CDR2 (germline): SGHNT, YENEEA. The CDR3 sequence: CASSLDLQSYEQYF. In nucleotides, the CDR3 is TGTGCCAGCAGCTTAGATTTACAGAGCTACGAGCAGTACTTC. The complete variable domain, with remaining parts taken from reference TRBV11-3 and TRBJ2-7, reads EAGVVQSPRYKIIEKKQPVAFWCNPISGHNTLYWYLQNLGQGPELLIRYENEEAVDDSQLPKDRFSAERLKGVDSTLKIQPAELGDSAVYLCASSLDLQSYEQYFGPGTRLTVT.

The chain links TRBV6-5 to TRBJ2-5; D is unclear. The CDR3 consists of 15 residues. The V gene lost 6 bases and the J gene lost 6 bases, with 20 bases spanning the gap. Germline CDR1 and CDR2: MNHEY and SVGAGI. The CDR3 bases are TGTGCCAGCAGATTACGACGGGTGGGTCAACAGACCCAGTACTTC. Protein product: CASRLRRVGQQTQYF.

The rearrangement joins TRBV3-1 (or the pseudogene TRBV3-2) to TRBJ2-3; D is perhaps TRBD2 (7 bases). Trimming took off 6 bases at V and 1 base at J, with 11 bases between the two ends. Per the germline V gene, CDR1 is LGHDT and CDR2 is YNNKEL (reference sequence). The CDR3 is 14 residues long. In nucleotides, the CDR3 is TGTGCCAGCAGACGAGGGGGGGGCACAGATACGCAGTATTTT. As protein: CASRRGGGTDTQYF.

The rearrangement joins TRBV7-8 to TRBJ2-7, with TRBD2 matching 10 bases. This CDR3 spans 16 amino acids. J was trimmed by 2 bases and V by 0 bases; bases with no gene match: 4. Per the germline V gene, CDR1 is SGHVS and CDR2 is FQNEAQ. The CDR3 loop is CASSLALAGSTYEQYF. CDR3 in DNA: TGTGCCAGCAGCTTAGCACTAGCGGGGAGTACCTACGAGCAGTACTTC.

The chain has TRBV9 and TRBJ2-7; 11 nucleotides line up with TRBD2. CDR3 length equals 15 residues. Germline V gene data show CDR1 as SGDLS and CDR2 as YYNGEE. V gave up 3 bases and J gave up 0 bases; unmatched junction bases: 2. The CDR3 here is CASSAGTSGSYEQYF. The CDR3 region has the DNA TGTGCCAGCAGCGCTGGGACTAGCGGCTCCTACGAGCAGTACTTC.

The genes are TRBV11-2 and TRBJ1-2; 8 nucleotides align to TRBD1. The CDR3 has 13 amino acids. V dropped 0 bases and J dropped 8; count of bases not matched to a gene: 2. The germline V gene encodes CDR1 SGHAT and CDR2 FQNNGV. The CDR3 bases are TGTGCCAGCAGCTTAGAGGGACAGGCCGGCTACACCTTC. As protein: CASSLEGQAGYTF. The full variable domain, completed using reference TRBV11-2 and TRBJ1-2, is EAGVAQSPRYKIIEKRQSVAFWCNPISGHATLYWYQQILGQGPKLLIQFQNNGVVDDSQLPKDRFSAERLKGVDSTLKIQPAKLEDSAVYLCASSLEGQAGYTFGSGTRLTVV.

The chain is built from TRBV5-1 and TRBJ2-1, with D possibly TRBD2 on 6 matching bases. Germline CDR1 SGHRS, CDR2 YFSETQ. Trimming cost V 0 bases and J 5 bases, with 15 bases left between them. The CDR3 is 16 residues long. The CDR3 DNA sequence: TGCGCCAGCAGCTTGGCCGTGACTAGTCACAACAATGAGCAGTTCTTC. This encodes CASSLAVTSHNNEQFF.